These 26 T cell receptor beta chains came from one sample sequenced in a study of blood T cell repertoires in COVID-19. Only in-frame clones appear in the TCRdb table, and some are missing; sequencing was by immunoSEQ multiplex PCR. Among 350,000 to 500,000 clones listed, about 88% were seen once. Sequencing used PBMCs or T cells enriched from blood (not recorded which). Every receptor here comes from a woman aged 18-30 years who had been exposed to COVID-19.

This chain joins TRBV14 and TRBJ2-1; D call uncertain. Trimming took 4 bases from V and 9 from J, leaving 16 bases between them. The CDR3 length is 14 residues. Germline CDR1 and CDR2: SGHDN and FVKESK. For the CDR3, the DNA is TGTGCCAGCAGCCCGGGTGAGTTCGTCGTTGAGCAGTTCTTC. Its protein is CASSPGEFVVEQFF.

The chain joins TRBV19 to TRBJ1-2; tentatively, D is TRBD1 (6 bases). The germline CDR1 and CDR2 sequences are LNHDA and SQIVND (reference sequence). V lost 6 bases to trimming and J lost 4 bases, with 15 bases between them. The CDR3 contains 14 residues. CDR3 nucleotide sequence: TGTGCCAGTAGGATTGCCCAGGGGACCTATGGCTACACCTTC. It codes for CASRIAQGTYGYTF.

The rearrangement joins TRBV28 to TRBJ2-1; tentatively, D is TRBD2 (6 bases). The germline gives CDR1 MDHEN, CDR2 SYDVKM. This CDR3 contains 15 residues. Between the trimmed V and J ends, which lost 5 bases and 2 bases, there was a span of 13 bases. Here the CDR3 DNA reads TGTGCCAGCAGTCTTAGCGGAGAGCCCTACAATGAGCAGTTCTTC. This encodes CASSLSGEPYNEQFF.

The chain employs TRBV18 and TRBJ2-3; no definite D call. Germline-derived CDR1 and CDR2 are KGHSH and LQKENI. Trimming cost V 2 bases and J 3 bases, with 9 bases left between them. CDR3 length: 14 residues. In DNA form, the CDR3 reads TGTGCCAGCTCACCAAATCATGTGACAGATACGCAGTATTTT. Translated, it gives CASSPNHVTDTQYF.

The chain joins TRBV18 to TRBJ2-7; D may be TRBD2 (6 bases). The CDR3 loop spans 13 amino acids. Per germline, CDR1 KGHSH and CDR2 LQKENI. V gave up 0 bases and J gave up 3 bases, with 6 bases separating them. CDR3: CASSPPEGYEQYF. The DNA of the CDR3 is TGTGCCAGCTCACCACCGGAGGGCTACGAGCAGTACTTC.

This chain links TRBV18 with TRBJ1-4, with a tentative D call TRBD1 (5 bases). There are 16 residues in the CDR3. Trimming took 0 bases from V and 8 from J, leaving 16 bases between them. Per germline, CDR1 KGHSH and CDR2 LQKENI. CDR3 in DNA: TGTGCCAGCTCACCACCAGGGAGGGGCCCCTTCGAAAAACTGTTTTTT. Translating gives CASSPPGRGPFEKLFF.

V usage is TRBV18 and J usage is TRBJ1-4, with 8 bases fitting TRBD1. The CDR3 covers 14 residues. The V segment lost 6 bases and the J segment 4 bases; nucleotides outside the gene matches: 4. The germline V gene encodes CDR1 KGHSH and CDR2 LQKENI. The DNA of the CDR3 is TGTGCCAGCTCCCAGACAGGGGTTAATGAAAAACTGTTTTTT. Amino acids: CASSQTGVNEKLFF.

J is TRBJ2-3 and V is TRBV7-9; TRBD2 aligns across 14 bases. Germline assignment: CDR1 SEHNR and CDR2 FQNEAQ (reference sequence). The CDR3 runs 17 residues. Trimming at V came to 3 bases and at J to 3 bases, leaving 5 bases not matched to a gene. The CDR3 DNA reads as TGTGCCAGCAGCTTCGGGACTAGCGGGAGTAGTACAGATACGCAGTATTTT. Protein sequence: CASSFGTSGSSTDTQYF.

The chain combines TRBV18 with TRBJ2-1; 12 bases fit TRBD2. V was pared by 3 bases and J by 5 bases, with 8 bases of the junction left unmatched. The CDR3 has 17 amino acids. The germline gives CDR1 KGHSH, CDR2 LQKENI. CDR3 bases: TGTGCCAGCTCACCGACCACTGGACTAGCGGGAAACAATGAGCAGTTCTTC. This sequence encodes CASSPTTGLAGNNEQFF.

This chain uses TRBV24-1 with TRBJ2-2, with D unresolved. Trimming removed 7 bases from V and 2 bases from J, with 10 bases in between. The germline gives CDR1 KGHDR, CDR2 SFDVKD. This CDR3 comprises 14 residues. CDR3 coding DNA: TGTGCCACCAGAGTAGCTTCCAACACCGGGGAGCTGTTTTTT. It specifies CATRVASNTGELFF.

The CDR3 spells CASSQGDRAYNSPLHF. The CDR3 coding sequence is TGCGCCAGCAGCCAGGGCGACAGGGCCTATAATTCACCCCTCCACTTT. The chain employs TRBV4-3 and TRBJ1-6; 7 nucleotides match TRBD1. CDR1 and CDR2 (germline): LGHNA, YSLEER. Trimming cost V 3 bases and J 2 bases; bases outside gene matches: 4. This CDR3 is 16 amino acids long.

The V call is TRBV6-5, the J call TRBJ2-1; 7 bases are a match to TRBD1. The CDR3 spans 15 residues. With 5 bases clipped from V and 1 base from J, the junction kept 5 bases outside the gene matches. In germline, CDR1 is MNHEY, CDR2 SVGAGI. The CDR3 loop reads CASSPDRASYNEQFF. The CDR3 DNA is TGTGCCAGCAGTCCCGACAGGGCTTCCTACAATGAGCAGTTCTTC.

This clone appeared a few times. The chain is built from TRBV7-8 and TRBJ2-1; the match to TRBD2 covers 10 bases. The CDR3 totals 19 residues. The germline V gene encodes CDR1 SGHVS and CDR2 FQNEAQ. The ends lost 5 bases at V and 4 bases at J; junction bases unmatched: 17. The CDR3 protein is CASSTRRGIAGGLYNEQFF. CDR3 DNA sequence: TGTGCCAGCAGCACTAGGCGTGGAATAGCGGGGGGTCTTTACAATGAGCAGTTCTTC.

The J gene is TRBJ2-1, the V gene TRBV28; D is possibly TRBD1 (6 bases). Germline loops: CDR1 MDHEN, CDR2 SYDVKM. Trimming cost V 5 bases and J 0 bases, with 8 bases left between them. This CDR3 comprises 14 residues. CDR3 bases: TGTGCCAGCAGTGGACAGAACTCCTACAATGAGCAGTTCTTC. It encodes CASSGQNSYNEQFF.

The table lists this clone with a few counts. The V and J genes are TRBV15 and TRBJ2-5, with 11 bases aligning to TRBD2. The CDR3 contains 17 residues. Germline loops: CDR1 LNHNV, CDR2 YYDKDF (reference sequence). V lost 8 bases to trimming and J lost 4 bases; unmatched junction nucleotides: 15. As DNA, the CDR3 is TGTGCCACCGGTGCAGGAGGGCTAGCGGGGGGTCTAGAGACCCAGTACTTC. Its protein product is CATGAGGLAGGLETQYF.

The J gene is TRBJ2-7, the V gene TRBV7-9, with TRBD1 matching over 7 bases. Germline CDR1 is SEHNR and CDR2 is FQNEAQ (reference sequence). V trimming: 7 bases; J trimming: 5 bases; junction bases outside the gene matches: 5. This CDR3 has 12 amino acids. CDR3 sequence (DNA): TGTGCCAGCATTGAGACAGGGAACGAGCAGTACTTC. Encoded protein: CASIETGNEQYF.

The chain carries TRBV4-1 and TRBJ2-7, with TRBD1 matching 7 bases. J was trimmed by 2 bases and V by 4 bases; bases with no gene match: 11. This CDR3 is built from 16 residues. The germline gives CDR1 MGHRA, CDR2 YSYEKL. CDR3 residues: CASSPPGRQGTYEQYF. The CDR3 bases are TGCGCCAGCAGCCCACCGGGGAGACAGGGAACCTACGAGCAGTACTTC.

V usage is TRBV28 and J usage is TRBJ1-2, with 9 bases that match TRBD1. Germline V gene sequence: CDR1 MDHEN, CDR2 SYDVKM. J lost 5 bases, V lost 7 bases, and 14 bases had no gene match. The CDR3 is made up of 16 amino acids. CDR3 sequence (DNA): TGTGCCAGCACCTCGGCGGGGACAGGGTTTCGGTATGGCTACACCTTC. The encoded protein is CASTSAGTGFRYGYTF.

The chain combines TRBV6-5 with TRBJ1-4, with D perhaps TRBD1 (6 bases). The CDR3 has 15 residues. The germline V gene has CDR1 MNHEY and CDR2 SVGAGI. V shed 6 bases and J shed 3 bases, with 14 bases lying between them. The CDR3 loop is CASSLQDSSNEKLFF. The CDR3 nucleotides are TGTGCCAGCAGCCTCCAGGACAGCTCTAATGAAAAACTGTTTTTT.

The J gene is TRBJ2-1, the V gene TRBV5-4; 14 nucleotides match TRBD2. The germline CDR1 and CDR2 sequences are SGHNT and YYREEE (reference sequence). The V gene end was trimmed by 0 bases and the J gene end by 14 bases; junction bases not matched to a gene: 4. The CDR3 is made up of 14 amino acids. This chain's CDR3 is CASSLGTSGRREFF. For the CDR3, the DNA is TGTGCCAGCAGCTTGGGGACTAGCGGGAGGAGGGAGTTCTTC. Full variable domain (remainder filled in from reference TRBV5-4 and TRBJ2-1): ETGVTQSPTHLIKTRGQQVTLRCSSQSGHNTVSWYQQALGQGPQFIFQYYREEENGRGNFPPRFSGLQFPNYSSELNVNALELDDSALYLCASSLGTSGRREFFGPGTRLTVL.

The chain carries TRBV7-9 and TRBJ2-1, with D possibly TRBD1 on 6 matching bases. Trimming took 6 bases from V and 1 from J, leaving 10 bases between them. CDR1 and CDR2 (germline): SEHNR, FQNEAQ (reference sequence). This CDR3 has 14 residues. The CDR3 bases are TGTGCCAGCAGGCAGGGGTTTTCCTACAATGAGCAGTTCTTC. Protein product: CASRQGFSYNEQFF. The full variable domain, completed using reference TRBV7-9 and TRBJ2-1, is DTGVSQNPRHKITKRGQNVTFRCDPISEHNRLYWYRQTLGQGPEFLTYFQNEAQLEKSRLLSDRFSAERPKGSFSTLEIQRTEQGDSAMYLCASRQGFSYNEQFFGPGTRLTVL.

The chain employs TRBV3-1 (or the pseudogene TRBV3-2) and TRBJ1-1; TRBD1 might be the D (6 bases). Deletions cut 2 bases from V and 0 bases from J, with 10 bases between. Germline values: CDR1 LGHDT, CDR2 YNNKEL (reference sequence). This CDR3 is built from 15 residues. CDR3 DNA: TGTGCCAGCAGCCAAAGGGGGGGCATGAACACTGAAGCTTTCTTT. Protein sequence: CASSQRGGMNTEAFF.

This chain links TRBV5-6 with TRBJ2-4, with 9 bases matching TRBD2. In germline, CDR1 is SGHDT, CDR2 YYEEEE. V lost 0 bases, J lost 0 bases, and 7 bases stayed unmatched. The CDR3 is 18 residues long. This CDR3 is CASSLGLAGDIAKNIQYF. DNA of the CDR3: TGTGCCAGCAGCTTGGGGTTAGCGGGGGATATAGCCAAAAACATTCAGTACTTC.

The chain uses TRBV9 and TRBJ1-2; D remains unclear. Germline V gene lookup returns CDR1 SGDLS and CDR2 YYNGEE. Trimming shortened V by 0 bases and J by 6 bases, and 12 bases separated the two germline ends. This CDR3 has 14 residues. DNA for the CDR3: TGTGCCAGCAGCGTAGATGAGGGTAGCCATGGCTACACCTTC. It specifies CASSVDEGSHGYTF.

J is TRBJ2-2 and V is TRBV13, with D perhaps TRBD1 (5 bases). The germline V and J ends were trimmed by 0 bases and 4 bases, with 12 bases remaining between them. Looked up from germline, CDR1 is PRHDT and CDR2 is FYEKMQ (reference sequence). CDR3 length: 16 amino acids. The DNA of the CDR3 is TGTGCCAGCAGCTTAGGCCCACAGGAGAGCACCGGGGAGCTGTTTTTT. Its translation is CASSLGPQESTGELFF.

This chain joins TRBV11-2 and TRBJ2-7; TRBD2 agrees at 11 bases. The CDR3 contains 18 residues. Germline CDR1 is SGHAT and CDR2 is FQNNGV. V was clipped by 3 bases and J by 0 bases; unmatched bases: 10. The CDR3 bases are TGTGCCAGCAGCTTTGGGCTAGCGGGGGGCTCTAGCTCCTACGAGCAGTACTTC. Translating gives CASSFGLAGGSSSYEQYF.